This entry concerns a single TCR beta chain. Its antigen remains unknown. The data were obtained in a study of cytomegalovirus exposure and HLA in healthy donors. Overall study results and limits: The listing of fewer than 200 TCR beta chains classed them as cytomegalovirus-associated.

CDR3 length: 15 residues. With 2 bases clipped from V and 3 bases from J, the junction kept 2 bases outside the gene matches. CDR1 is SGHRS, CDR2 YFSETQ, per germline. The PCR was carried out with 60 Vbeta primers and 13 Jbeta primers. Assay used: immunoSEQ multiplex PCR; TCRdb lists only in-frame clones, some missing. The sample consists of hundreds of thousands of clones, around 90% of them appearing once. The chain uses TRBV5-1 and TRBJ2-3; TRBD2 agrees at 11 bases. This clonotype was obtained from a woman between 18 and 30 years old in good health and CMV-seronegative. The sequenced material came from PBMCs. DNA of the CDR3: TGCGCCAGCAGCTTTCTAGCGGGGGGTACAGATACGCAGTATTTT. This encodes CASSFLAGGTDTQYF.